The rows below give T cell receptor beta chains drawn from one sample of a study of cytomegalovirus exposure and HLA in healthy donors. Profiled with immunoSEQ multiplex PCR; TCRdb holds only in-frame clones, not every one. The data contain around 140,000 clones, less than 85% of them singletons. Source material: PBMCs. Receptors originate from a man aged 40-50 years in good health and CMV-seronegative. Both conserved end residues are part of each CDR3. D genes are given only for firm matches. Clone size is given for some rows only: seen once, a few or many times, or a class if the clone is expanded.

>TRBV19|TRBJ2-7|.|TRBD2
TGTGCCAGTAAGGCAGCGGGGGGATTCTACGAGCAGTACTTC
CASKAAGGFYEQYF
>TRBV27|TRBJ1-1|.|.
TGTGCCAGCAGCTATAAAAGAACACAGGCCTTGAACACTGAAGCTTTCTTT
CASSYKRTQALNTEAFF
>TRBV27|TRBJ2-1|.|TRBD1
TGTGCCAGCAGTCCCTCTCGACAGGGGCATGAGCAGTTCTTC
CASSPSRQGHEQFF
>TRBV28|TRBJ2-2|.|TRBD2
TGTGCCAGCAGTTTATTTTCCGGGGGGGGAACCGGGGAGCTGTTTTTT
CASSLFSGGGTGELFF
>TRBV2|TRBJ2-7|.|TRBD1
TGTGCCAGCAGGCCGGGACAGTCCTACGAGCAGTACTTC
CASRPGQSYEQYF
>TRBV5-4|TRBJ2-5|.|TRBD1
TGTGCCAGCAGCTTCTTTAGGGGGACAGGGGGCGAGGAGGAGACCCAGTACTTC
CASSFFRGTGGEEETQYF
>TRBV29-1|TRBJ1-2|.|.
TGCAGCGTTGATACGGCGGACTATGGCTACACCTTC
CSVDTADYGYTF
>TRBV7-9|TRBJ2-3|.|.
TGTGCCAGCAGCTTAGCGGTTACGGCGGGGGATACGCAGTATTTT
CASSLAVTAGDTQYF
>TRBV28|TRBJ2-3|.|TRBD2
TGTGCCAGCAGTTTGTGGACCCCTAGCGGGAGAACAGATACGCAGTATTTT
CASSLWTPSGRTDTQYF
>TRBV6-5|TRBJ2-1|few|TRBD2
TGTGCCAGCACCCACGGCGGGAGGCAGTTCTTC
CASTHGGRQFF
>TRBV19|TRBJ2-6|.|TRBD1
TGTGCCAGTAGTAAACAGGGGATAGGGTCTGGGGCCAACGTCCTGACTTTC
CASSKQGIGSGANVLTF
>TRBV9|TRBJ2-3|.|.
TGTGCCAGCAGTCTTTGGGGACAAGTAAGCACAGATACGCAGTATTTT
CASSLWGQVSTDTQYF
>TRBV7-2|TRBJ2-5|.|TRBD2
TGTGCCAACAGACTAGCGGGGGTGGAGACCCAGTACTTC
CANRLAGVETQYF